This T cell receptor (beta chain) was found in a study of T-cell memory formation after mild COVID-19. Study in general: Largely donor-specific sequence clusters came from a couple of donors. General study points: Prior to infection, memory already included some responding clones, suggesting cross-reactive memory joined. Researchers could not confirm that second-wave clones peaking on day 37 targeted SARS-CoV-2.

V lost 5 bases and J 9 bases, leaving 20 bases between the germline ends. CDR1 SEHNR and CDR2 FQNEAQ come from the germline V gene (reference sequence). The CDR3 is 15 amino acids. Worth noting for this clonotype: What it binds is not known.

TCRdb used MiXCR to reprocess the 5' RACE reads, holding one entry per CDR3 protein. The table shows under 300,000 distinct CDR3 sequences, with about a sixth occurring only once. Sequenced sample: PBMCs or a T cell subset sorted from them (not recorded which). The source is a man aged 18 to 29 who had mild COVID-19 (a few samples of this study predate the infection). Cell type and time point are not known. This chain uses TRBV7-9 with TRBJ2-4; tentative D call: TRBD2 (6 bases). CDR3 coding DNA: TGTGCCAGCAGCGATTCGCCCGGCGGGGTCAGCATTCAGTACTTC. It codes for CASSDSPGGVSIQYF.